This T cell receptor beta chain was recorded in a study of control samples from healthy donors and cancer patients. TCRdb keeps only in-frame clones here, not all; method: immunoSEQ multiplex PCR. The sample lists around 28,000 clones; approximately 87% were seen once. The CDR3 spans 11 residues. Germline V gene sequence: CDR1 MGHDK, CDR2 SYGVNS. Trimming shortened V by 3 bases and J by 7 bases, and 4 bases separated the two germline ends. The source is a woman aged 40 to 49 with lung cancer. V usage is TRBV25-1 and J usage is TRBJ2-1; the D is unclear. Sequenced material: PBMCs. DNA of the CDR3: TGTGCCAGCAGTGATAATAATGAGCAGTTCTTC. Protein sequence: CASSDNNEQFF.